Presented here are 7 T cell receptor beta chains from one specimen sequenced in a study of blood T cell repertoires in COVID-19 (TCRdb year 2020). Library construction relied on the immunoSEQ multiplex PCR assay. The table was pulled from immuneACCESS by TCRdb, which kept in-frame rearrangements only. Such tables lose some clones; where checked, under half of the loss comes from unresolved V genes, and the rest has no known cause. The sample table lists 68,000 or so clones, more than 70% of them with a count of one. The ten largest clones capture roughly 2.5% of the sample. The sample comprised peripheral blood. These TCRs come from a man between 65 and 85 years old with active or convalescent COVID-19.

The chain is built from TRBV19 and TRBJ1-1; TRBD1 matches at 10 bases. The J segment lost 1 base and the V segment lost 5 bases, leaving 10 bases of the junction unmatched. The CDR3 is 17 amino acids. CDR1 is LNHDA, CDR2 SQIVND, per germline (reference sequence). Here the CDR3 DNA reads TGTGCCAGTAGTGGACGGACAGGGGGAATCTGGAACACTGAAGCTTTCTTT. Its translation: CASSGRTGGIWNTEAFF.

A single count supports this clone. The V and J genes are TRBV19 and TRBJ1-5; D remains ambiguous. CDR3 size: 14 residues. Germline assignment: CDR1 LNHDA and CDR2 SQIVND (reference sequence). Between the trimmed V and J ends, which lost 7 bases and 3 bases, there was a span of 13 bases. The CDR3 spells CASTQQLYNQPQHF. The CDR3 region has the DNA TGTGCCAGTACTCAACAGCTTTACAATCAGCCCCAGCATTTT.

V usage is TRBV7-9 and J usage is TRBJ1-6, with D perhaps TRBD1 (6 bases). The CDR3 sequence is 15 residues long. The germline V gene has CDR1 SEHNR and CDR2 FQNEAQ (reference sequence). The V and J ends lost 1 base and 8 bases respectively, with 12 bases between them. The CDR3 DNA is TGTGCCAGCAGCTTAGGTGGGACACGCGATTCACCCCTCCACTTT. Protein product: CASSLGGTRDSPLHF.

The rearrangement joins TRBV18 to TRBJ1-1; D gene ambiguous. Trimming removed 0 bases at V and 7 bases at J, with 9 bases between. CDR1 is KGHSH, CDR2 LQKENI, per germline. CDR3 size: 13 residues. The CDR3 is CASSPPREGEAFF. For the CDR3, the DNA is TGTGCCAGCTCACCACCCAGAGAGGGTGAAGCTTTCTTT.

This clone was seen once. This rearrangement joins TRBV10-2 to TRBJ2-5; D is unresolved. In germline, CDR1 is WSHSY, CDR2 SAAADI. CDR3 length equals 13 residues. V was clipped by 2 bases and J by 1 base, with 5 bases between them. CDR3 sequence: CASSEDTQETQYF. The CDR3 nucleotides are TGCGCCAGCAGTGAGGACACCCAAGAGACCCAGTACTTC.

The CDR3 DNA reads as TGCGCCAGCAGGGGAGGGGGAGCCTACGAGCAGTACTTC. This sequence encodes CASRGGGAYEQYF. The chain carries TRBV5-1 and TRBJ2-7, with D possibly TRBD2 on 7 matching bases. Trimming stripped 5 bases from V and 2 bases from J, with 11 bases between. Germline CDR1 is SGHRS and CDR2 is YFSETQ. The CDR3 runs 13 residues.

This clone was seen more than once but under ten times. In DNA, the CDR3 is TGCGCCAGCAGCCCCGGAGGGTCTTGGGATTCGGATGAGCAGTTCTTC. Its protein product is CASSPGGSWDSDEQFF. The chain carries TRBV5-1 and TRBJ2-1, with TRBD2 as a possible D gene (6 bases). There are 16 residues in the CDR3. Trimming shortened V by 4 bases and J by 8 bases, and 22 bases separated the two germline ends. The germline CDR1 and CDR2 sequences are SGHRS and YFSETQ.